The 14 T cell receptor beta chains given below trace back to one sample, sequenced in a study of early T cells in non-severe SARS-CoV-2 infection (dated by TCRdb to 2020 to 2022). The library was built by means of 5' RACE. Sequencing relied on a NextSeq 500. TCRdb cleaned the public reads at Q25 with fastp, built clones with MiXCR and kept in-frame beta chains. Each record represents a unique CDR3 protein, reported with the most common genes and DNA among its rows. Here the sample has about 22,000 distinct CDR3 sequences; around 3.5% occur a single time. The ten largest clones capture 5.5% to 7% of the sample. The source material was whole blood. The source is an adult who was a healthcare worker with PCR-confirmed SARS-CoV-2 infection or an uninfected control (not recorded which).

Many counts were recorded for this clonotype. The gene calls are TRBV5-4 and TRBJ2-2, with 10 bases fitting TRBD2. The V gene's germline CDR1 is SGHNT and CDR2 YYREEE (reference sequence). With V trimmed by 5 bases and J by 1 base, 2 bases remained unmatched. The CDR3 contains 15 residues. Here the CDR3 reads CASRVAGGNTGELFF. The CDR3 DNA sequence: TGTGCCAGCAGAGTAGCGGGGGGGAACACCGGGGAGCTGTTTTTT.

Sample share makes this clonotype medium-sized. This chain joins TRBV29-1 and TRBJ1-2; 7 bases line up with TRBD1. This CDR3 spans 12 amino acids. Trimming at V came to 6 bases and at J to 6 bases, leaving 7 bases not matched to a gene. Germline V lookup: CDR1 SQVTM, CDR2 ANQGSEA. CDR3 nucleotide sequence: TGCAGCGTAGAGACAGGGATGGATGGCTACACCTTC. Translating it yields CSVETGMDGYTF.

V and J are TRBV7-2 and TRBJ1-1; 7 bases match TRBD1. The CDR3 has 14 residues. The germline gives CDR1 SGHTA, CDR2 FQGNSA. V lost 4 bases and J lost 1; bases outside the gene matches: 3. The CDR3 spells CASSSRGSNTEAFF. The DNA for the CDR3 is TGTGCCAGCAGCTCCAGGGGGTCGAACACTGAAGCTTTCTTT.

V is TRBV6-5 and J is TRBJ2-3; 9 nucleotides line up with TRBD2. This CDR3 is 16 amino acids long. V dropped 0 bases and J dropped 0; count of bases not matched to a gene: 1. CDR1 is MNHEY, CDR2 SVGAGI, per germline. In nucleotides, the CDR3 is TGTGCCAGCAGTTACTCACTAGCGGGCAGCACAGATACGCAGTATTTT. Translating gives CASSYSLAGSTDTQYF.

In this sample, this clonotype turned up a few times. The genes are TRBV6-2 or TRBV6-3 and TRBJ1-5; no definite D call. V lost 8 bases and J 2 bases, leaving 7 bases between the germline ends. This CDR3 has 12 residues. Germline values: CDR1 MNHEY, CDR2 SVGEGT. Written as DNA, the CDR3 is TGTGCCAGCGGCATGGGCAATCAGCCCCAGCATTTT. The encoded protein is CASGMGNQPQHF.

This clonotype was seen ten or more times. The chain has TRBV29-1 and TRBJ2-7; possibly TRBD1 for D (7 bases). Looked up from germline, CDR1 is SQVTM and CDR2 is ANQGSEA. The V and J ends lost 4 bases and 5 bases respectively, with 18 bases between them. The CDR3 is 14 residues long. The CDR3 sequence: CSVARTQGGHEQYF. Here the CDR3 DNA reads TGCAGCGTTGCAAGGACTCAGGGGGGCCACGAGCAGTACTTC.

There are many counts of this clonotype. This chain joins TRBV19 and TRBJ2-6, with D uncertain. V was cut by 4 bases and J by 0 bases, with 10 bases left in between. This CDR3 is built from 16 residues. Germline loops: CDR1 LNHDA, CDR2 SQIVND (reference sequence). CDR3: CASSTSRSSGANVLTF. CDR3 bases: TGTGCCAGTAGTACATCAAGATCCTCTGGGGCCAACGTCCTGACTTTC. The complete variable domain, with remaining parts taken from reference TRBV19 and TRBJ2-6, reads DGGITQSPKYLFRKEGQNVTLSCEQNLNHDAMYWYRQDPGQGLRLIYYSQIVNDFQKGDIAEGYSVSREKKESFPLTVTSAQKNPTAFYLCASSTSRSSGANVLTFGAGSRLTVL.

This clonotype was picked up many times. The chain couples TRBV7-3 to TRBJ2-5, with D perhaps being TRBD1 or TRBD2 (6 bases each). V shed 4 bases and J shed 4 bases, with 19 bases lying between them. The germline CDR1 and CDR2 sequences are SGHTA and FQGTGA. CDR3 length: 16 amino acids. The DNA for the CDR3 is TGTGCCAGCAGCTCCAGCGGGTCGGGGGCTCTAGAGACCCAGTACTTC. Amino acids: CASSSSGSGALETQYF.

This clonotype was recorded many times. The chain has TRBV9 and TRBJ2-3; TRBD2 matches 9 bases. V was pared by 4 bases and J by 9 bases, with 21 bases of the junction left unmatched. The CDR3 extends over 18 amino acids. Germline-derived CDR1 and CDR2 are SGDLS and YYNGEE. CDR3 region: CASSPPAGGGGAVSTQYF. In DNA, the CDR3 is TGTGCCAGCAGCCCCCCTGCAGGAGGCGGGGGGGCCGTTTCGACGCAGTATTTT.

By share, this clonotype counts as medium-sized (0.01 to 0.1%). The chain recombines TRBV29-1 with TRBJ1-1; 8 bases are a match to TRBD1. V lost 5 bases to trimming and J lost 4 bases; unmatched junction nucleotides: 3. The V gene's germline CDR1 is SQVTM and CDR2 ANQGSEA. The CDR3 runs 12 residues. This CDR3 reads CSVKTGVTEAFF. CDR3 nucleotides: TGCAGCGTTAAGACAGGGGTCACTGAAGCTTTCTTT. The entire variable domain, with the rest obtained from reference TRBV29-1 and TRBJ1-1, is as follows: SAVISQKPSRDICQRGTSLTIQCQVDSQVTMMFWYRQQPGQSLTLIATANQGSEATYESGFVIDKFPISRPNLTFSTLTVSNMSPEDSSIYLCSVKTGVTEAFFGQGTRLTVV.

This clonotype turned up a few times. The V call is TRBV19, the J call TRBJ2-4, with D unclear. Per germline, CDR1 LNHDA and CDR2 SQIVND (reference sequence). The CDR3 has 11 amino acids. Trimming took 3 bases from V and 8 from J, leaving 5 bases between them. DNA of the CDR3: TGTGCCAGTAGTATTTTGGACATTCAGTACTTC. This codes for CASSILDIQYF.

This clonotype was recorded many times. The chain recombines TRBV20-1 with TRBJ1-2; D not certain. V was trimmed by 0 bases and J by 6 bases, leaving 11 bases between them. CDR3 size: 13 residues. Germline-derived CDR1 and CDR2 are DFQATT and SNEGSKA (reference sequence). CDR3 loop: CSARDIGGNGYTF. CDR3 nucleotides: TGCAGTGCTAGAGATATTGGAGGGAATGGCTACACCTTC.

This clonotype has at least ten counts. The chain joins TRBV24-1 to TRBJ2-1, with D uncertain. The CDR3 contains 14 residues. The V gene lost 1 base and the J gene lost 4 bases, with 7 bases spanning the gap. Germline values: CDR1 KGHDR, CDR2 SFDVKD. The DNA for the CDR3 is TGTGCCACCAGTGATTTTAACAGTTACAATGAGCAGTTCTTC. This gives the protein CATSDFNSYNEQFF.

The table lists this clonotype with many counts. This chain joins TRBV18 and TRBJ2-1, with D perhaps matching TRBD2 (5 bases). The V end lost 5 bases, the J end lost 3 bases, and 17 bases lay between the germline ends. The CDR3 contains 16 residues. The germline V gene encodes CDR1 KGHSH and CDR2 LQKENI. In nucleotides, the CDR3 is TGTGCCAGCTCAGCCCCCGGAGGCCGATTCTACAATGAGCAGTTCTTC. It codes for CASSAPGGRFYNEQFF.